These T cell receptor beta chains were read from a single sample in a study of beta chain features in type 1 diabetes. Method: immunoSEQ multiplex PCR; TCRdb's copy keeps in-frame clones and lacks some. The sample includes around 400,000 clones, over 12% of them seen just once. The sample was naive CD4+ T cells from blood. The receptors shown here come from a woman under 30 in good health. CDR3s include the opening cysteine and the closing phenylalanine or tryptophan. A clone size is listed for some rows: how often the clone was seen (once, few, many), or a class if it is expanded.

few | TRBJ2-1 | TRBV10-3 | CAISETSGSNEQFF
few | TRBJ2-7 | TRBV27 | CASSPYGEHEQYF
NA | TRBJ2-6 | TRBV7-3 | CASSRDSSGANVLTF
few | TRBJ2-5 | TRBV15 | CATSRDPAAETQYF
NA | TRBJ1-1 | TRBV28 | CASSLSHPMAFF
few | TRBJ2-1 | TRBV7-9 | CASRRPWTGADNEQFF
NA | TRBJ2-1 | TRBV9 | CASSALSNEQFF
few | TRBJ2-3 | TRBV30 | CAWDPGVDTQYF
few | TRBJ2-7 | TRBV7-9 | CASSLDGQRTEQYF
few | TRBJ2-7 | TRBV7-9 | CASSLARGEQYF
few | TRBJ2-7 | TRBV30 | CAWSPGGGYEQYF
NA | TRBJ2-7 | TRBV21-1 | CASSRATSPHEQYF
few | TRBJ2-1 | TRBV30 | CAWSVGTSYNEQFF
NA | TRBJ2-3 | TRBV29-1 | CSVDNGSPDTQYF
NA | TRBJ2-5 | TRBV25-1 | CASSESLGKRTQYF
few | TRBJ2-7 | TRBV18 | CASSPNGGREQYF